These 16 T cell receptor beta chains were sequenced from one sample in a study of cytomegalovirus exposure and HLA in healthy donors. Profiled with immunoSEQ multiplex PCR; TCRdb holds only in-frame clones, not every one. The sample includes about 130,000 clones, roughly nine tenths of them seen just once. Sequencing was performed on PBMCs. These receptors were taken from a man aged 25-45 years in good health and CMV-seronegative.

CDR3 sequence (DNA): TGTGCCAGCAGCGTAGCCCAGGAGAACACTGAAGCTTTCTTT. This gives the protein CASSVAQENTEAFF. The V call is TRBV9, the J call TRBJ1-1; no clear D gene. This CDR3 comprises 14 residues. V lost 0 bases to trimming and J lost 1 base, with 7 bases between them. The germline V gene has CDR1 SGDLS and CDR2 YYNGEE. Full variable domain (remainder filled in from reference TRBV9 and TRBJ1-1): DSGVTQTPKHLITATGQRVTLRCSPRSGDLSVYWYQQSLDQGLQFLIQYYNGEERAKGNILERFSAQQFPDLHSELNLSSLELGDSALYFCASSVAQENTEAFFGQGTRLTVV.

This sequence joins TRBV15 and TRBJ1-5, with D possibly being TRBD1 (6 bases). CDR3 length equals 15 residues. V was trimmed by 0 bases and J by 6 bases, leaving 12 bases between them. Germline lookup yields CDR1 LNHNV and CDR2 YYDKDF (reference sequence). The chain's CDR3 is CATSREGGVGQPQHF. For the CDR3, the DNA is TGTGCCACCAGCAGAGAAGGGGGGGTCGGTCAGCCCCAGCATTTT.

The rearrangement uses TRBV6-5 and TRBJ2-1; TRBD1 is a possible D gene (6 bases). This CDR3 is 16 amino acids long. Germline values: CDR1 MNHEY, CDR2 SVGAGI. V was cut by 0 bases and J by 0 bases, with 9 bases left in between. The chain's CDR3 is CASSYSTGRSYNEQFF. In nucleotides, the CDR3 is TGTGCCAGCAGTTACTCGACAGGCCGCTCCTACAATGAGCAGTTCTTC.

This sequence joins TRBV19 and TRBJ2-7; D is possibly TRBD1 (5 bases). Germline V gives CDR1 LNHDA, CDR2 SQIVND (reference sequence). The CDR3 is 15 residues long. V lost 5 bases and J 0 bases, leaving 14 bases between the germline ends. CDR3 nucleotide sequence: TGTGCCAGTAGTCTGACAGTGACTGCCTCCTACGAGCAGTACTTC. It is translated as CASSLTVTASYEQYF.

The DNA for the CDR3 is TGTGCCATAAAGGGGGCGCCGGAAAATGGCTACACCTTC. It specifies CAIKGAPENGYTF. The V call is TRBV10-3, the J call TRBJ1-2; 7 bases line up with TRBD1. CDR1 and CDR2 (germline): ENHRY, SYGVKD. Trimming cost V 9 bases and J 6 bases; bases outside gene matches: 10. The CDR3 contains 13 residues.

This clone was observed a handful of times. The CDR3 loop reads CASSWTGGKDQPQHF. Here the CDR3 DNA reads TGCGCCAGCAGCTGGACAGGGGGCAAAGATCAGCCCCAGCATTTT. The chain couples TRBV5-1 to TRBJ1-5, with 11 bases aligning to TRBD1. The CDR3 consists of 15 residues. Trimming cost V 3 bases and J 5 bases; bases outside gene matches: 4. Germline values: CDR1 SGHRS, CDR2 YFSETQ.

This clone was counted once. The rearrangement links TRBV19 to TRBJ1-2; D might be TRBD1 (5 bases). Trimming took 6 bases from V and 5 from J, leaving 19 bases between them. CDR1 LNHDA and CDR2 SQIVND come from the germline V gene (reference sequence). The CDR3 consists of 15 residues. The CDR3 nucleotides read TGTGCCAGTAGCCCCCTGGGGCAGACCTCTTATGGCTACACCTTC. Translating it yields CASSPLGQTSYGYTF.

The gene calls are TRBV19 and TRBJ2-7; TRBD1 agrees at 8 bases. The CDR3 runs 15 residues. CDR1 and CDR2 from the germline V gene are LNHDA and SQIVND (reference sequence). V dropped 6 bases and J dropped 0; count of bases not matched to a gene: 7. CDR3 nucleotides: TGTGCCAGTAGCCCGACAGGGGTAAGCTCCTACGAGCAGTACTTC. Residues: CASSPTGVSSYEQYF.

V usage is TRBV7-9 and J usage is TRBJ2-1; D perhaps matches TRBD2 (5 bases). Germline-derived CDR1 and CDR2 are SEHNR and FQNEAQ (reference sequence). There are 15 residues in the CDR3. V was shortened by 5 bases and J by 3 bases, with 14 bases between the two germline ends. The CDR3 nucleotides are TGTGCCAGCAGCATCCAGCGGAGAGGCTACAATGAGCAGTTCTTC. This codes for CASSIQRRGYNEQFF.

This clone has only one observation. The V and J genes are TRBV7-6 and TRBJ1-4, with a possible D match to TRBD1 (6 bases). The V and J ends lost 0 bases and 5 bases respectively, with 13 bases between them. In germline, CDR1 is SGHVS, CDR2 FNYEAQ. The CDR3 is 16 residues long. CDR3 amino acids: CASSLAYQGNNEKLFF. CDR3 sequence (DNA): TGTGCCAGCAGCTTAGCCTATCAGGGGAACAATGAAAAACTGTTTTTT.

CDR3 sequence: CASSQDLGDSRTYSYEQYF. DNA for the CDR3: TGCGCCAGCAGCCAAGATCTTGGCGACTCCAGGACTTATTCCTACGAGCAGTACTTC. The chain has TRBV4-1 and TRBJ2-7; D perhaps matches TRBD2 (5 bases). V was shortened by 0 bases and J by 1 base, with 22 bases between the two germline ends. There are 19 residues in the CDR3. Germline loops: CDR1 MGHRA, CDR2 YSYEKL.

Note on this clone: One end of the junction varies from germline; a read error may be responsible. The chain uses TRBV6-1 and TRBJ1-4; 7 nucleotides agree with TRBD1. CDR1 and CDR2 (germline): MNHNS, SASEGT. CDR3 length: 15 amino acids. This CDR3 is CASREDRVTNEKLFF. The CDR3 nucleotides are TGTGCCAGCAGAGAAGACAGGGTGACTAATGAAAAACTGTTTTTT.

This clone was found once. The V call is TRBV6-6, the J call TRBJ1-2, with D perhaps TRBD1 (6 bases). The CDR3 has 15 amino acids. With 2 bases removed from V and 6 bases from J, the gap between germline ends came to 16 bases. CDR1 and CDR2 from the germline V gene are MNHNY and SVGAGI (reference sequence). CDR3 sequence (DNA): TGTGCCAGCAGTTACACTTACAGGGTGCACGATGGCTACACCTTC. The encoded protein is CASSYTYRVHDGYTF.

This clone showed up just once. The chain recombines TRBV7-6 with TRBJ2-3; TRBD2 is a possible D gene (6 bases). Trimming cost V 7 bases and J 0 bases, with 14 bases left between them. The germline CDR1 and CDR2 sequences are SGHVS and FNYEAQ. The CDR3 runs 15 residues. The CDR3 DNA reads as TGTGCCAGCACCTTGGGAGGCTCTAGCACAGATACGCAGTATTTT. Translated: CASTLGGSSTDTQYF.

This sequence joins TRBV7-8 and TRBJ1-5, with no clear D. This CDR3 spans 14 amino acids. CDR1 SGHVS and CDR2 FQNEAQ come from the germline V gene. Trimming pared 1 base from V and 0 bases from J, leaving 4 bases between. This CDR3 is CASSLVISNQPQHF. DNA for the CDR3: TGTGCCAGCAGCTTAGTAATTAGCAATCAGCCCCAGCATTTT.

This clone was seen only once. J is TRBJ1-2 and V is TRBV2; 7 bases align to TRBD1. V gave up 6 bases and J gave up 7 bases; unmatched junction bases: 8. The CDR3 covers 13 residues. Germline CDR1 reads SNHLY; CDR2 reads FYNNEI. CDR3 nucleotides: TGTGCCAGCAGAGTACAGGGGAAAGGTGGCTACACCTTC. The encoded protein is CASRVQGKGGYTF.